These 21 T cell receptor beta chains came from one sample sequenced in a study of cytomegalovirus exposure and HLA in healthy donors. Primers for the PCR totalled 60 Vbeta and 13 Jbeta. Here immunoSEQ multiplex PCR was the method, and the copy in TCRdb shows in-frame clones only, minus some. The sample lists roughly 150,000 clones, 80% to 85% occurring once. Sequencing was performed on PBMCs. The source is a woman under 30 in good health and CMV-seronegative.

As regards this clone: One junction end disagrees with the germline gene, perhaps due to a read error. The chain uses TRBV11-3 and TRBJ2-6; 7 bases align to TRBD1. Germline values: CDR1 SGHNT, CDR2 YENEEA. This CDR3 has 15 amino acids. DNA of the CDR3: TGTGCCAGCAGCCGCGACAGGGTAGGGGCCAACGGCCTGACTTTC. Translating it yields CASSRDRVGANGLTF.

The genes are TRBV6-1 and TRBJ1-5; the D is unclear. This CDR3 region has 13 residues. Germline assignment: CDR1 MNHNS and CDR2 SASEGT. V was trimmed by 6 bases and J by 4 bases, leaving 10 bases between them. The CDR3 nucleotides are TGTGCCAGCAGGATGAGGGAAAATCAGCCCCAGCATTTT. Protein sequence: CASRMRENQPQHF.

This clone was counted a single time. The V gene is TRBV6-6, the J gene TRBJ2-3; D not resolved. Per the germline V gene, CDR1 is MNHNY and CDR2 is SVGAGI (reference sequence). The CDR3 covers 14 residues. V was cut by 0 bases and J by 3 bases, with 7 bases left in between. CDR3 nucleotide sequence: TGTGCCAGCAGTTACTCGAGTCAAACAGATACGCAGTATTTT. This gives the protein CASSYSSQTDTQYF.

V gene TRBV5-4 combines with J gene TRBJ1-3; no definite D call. V lost 4 bases and J 4 bases, leaving 18 bases between the germline ends. The germline CDR1 and CDR2 sequences are SGHNT and YYREEE (reference sequence). The CDR3 extends over 16 amino acids. CDR3 region: CASSPSQVTAGNTIYF. CDR3 bases: TGTGCCAGCAGCCCATCGCAGGTCACGGCGGGAAACACCATATATTTT. Full variable domain (outside the CDR3, taken from reference TRBV5-4 and TRBJ1-3): ETGVTQSPTHLIKTRGQQVTLRCSSQSGHNTVSWYQQALGQGPQFIFQYYREEENGRGNFPPRFSGLQFPNYSSELNVNALELDDSALYLCASSPSQVTAGNTIYFGEGSWLTVV.

The chain couples TRBV6-1 to TRBJ1-4, with D maybe TRBD1 (5 bases). From germline, CDR1 is MNHNS and CDR2 SASEGT. V shed 5 bases and J shed 8 bases, with 18 bases lying between them. The CDR3 sequence is 15 residues long. In DNA form, the CDR3 reads TGTGCCAGCAGTAGGACACATGGGGTTGGGGAAAAACTGTTTTTT. Translating it yields CASSRTHGVGEKLFF.

The V call is TRBV15, the J call TRBJ1-4; 12 nucleotides match TRBD1. This CDR3 is built from 15 residues. After removal of 3 bases from V and 7 bases from J, the junction contained 3 bases not matched to a gene. CDR1 and CDR2 from the germline V gene are LNHNV and YYDKDF (reference sequence). CDR3 DNA sequence: TGTGCCACCAGCAGGGGACAGGGGGCTTTTGAAAAACTGTTTTTT. This sequence encodes CATSRGQGAFEKLFF.

This sequence joins TRBV2 and TRBJ2-1; 7 nucleotides line up with TRBD2. This CDR3 comprises 12 residues. CDR1 SNHLY and CDR2 FYNNEI come from the germline V gene. Unmatched junction bases numbered 5, after V lost 6 bases and J lost 9 bases. The chain's CDR3 is CASRVTSAEQFF. The CDR3 region has the DNA TGTGCCAGCAGGGTCACTAGCGCTGAGCAGTTCTTC.

The chain employs TRBV10-1 and TRBJ2-2, with D perhaps TRBD1 (5 bases). The germline V and J ends were trimmed by 8 bases and 1 base, with 11 bases remaining between them. The CDR3 runs 14 residues. The germline gives CDR1 WNHNN, CDR2 SYGVQD (reference sequence). This chain's CDR3 is CASRKGKNTGELFF. The CDR3 nucleotides are TGCGCCAGCCGGAAGGGGAAGAACACCGGGGAGCTGTTTTTT.

This clone was detected only a few times. The J gene is TRBJ1-3, the V gene TRBV29-1; 9 nucleotides line up with TRBD1. V trimming: 5 bases; J trimming: 2 bases; junction bases outside the gene matches: 13. Per the germline V gene, CDR1 is SQVTM and CDR2 is ANQGSEA. The CDR3 spans 17 residues. As DNA, the CDR3 is TGCAGCGTTTCAACCCACAGGGGGCGGACTACTGGAAACACCATATATTTT. Residues: CSVSTHRGRTTGNTIYF.

The V call is TRBV7-9, the J call TRBJ1-1; D unclear. The CDR3 spans 13 residues. V was pared by 5 bases and J by 5 bases, with 12 bases between. Germline V gene data show CDR1 as SEHNR and CDR2 as FQNEAQ (reference sequence). The CDR3 DNA reads TGTGCCAGCAGCGTCGGGTCAAGAACTGAAGCTTTCTTT. As protein: CASSVGSRTEAFF. The full variable domain, in which reference TRBV7-9 and TRBJ1-1 provide the parts outside the CDR3, is DTGVSQNPRHKITKRGQNVTFRCDPISEHNRLYWYRQTLGQGPEFLTYFQNEAQLEKSRLLSDRFSAERPKGSFSTLEIQRTEQGDSAMYLCASSVGSRTEAFFGQGTRLTVV.

Regarding this clone: One end of the junction does not line up with germline, which may come from a read error. This chain joins TRBV5-4 and TRBJ2-4; 8 bases agree with TRBD2. The CDR3 extends over 14 amino acids. Looked up from germline, CDR1 is SGHNT and CDR2 is YYREEE (reference sequence). CDR3 amino acids: CASSSTGGLNSQYF. The DNA for the CDR3 is TGTGCCAGCAGCTCGACGGGGGGGCTAAACAGTCAGTACTTC.

This chain uses TRBV28 with TRBJ2-7; 9 bases fit TRBD1. The CDR3 is 14 residues long. CDR1 and CDR2 from the germline V gene are MDHEN and SYDVKM. The junction had 5 bases not matched to a gene; V was cut back by 6 bases and J by 2 bases. The CDR3: CASRGQGNPYEQYF. CDR3 in DNA: TGTGCCAGCAGGGGACAGGGTAATCCCTACGAGCAGTACTTC. Variable domain in full (rest from reference TRBV28 and TRBJ2-7): DVKVTQSSRYLVKRTGEKVFLECVQDMDHENMFWYRQDPGLGLRLIYFSYDVKMKEKGDIPEGYSVSREKKERFSLILESASTNQTSMYLCASRGQGNPYEQYFGPGTRLTVT.

The genes are TRBV6-4 and TRBJ2-1, with TRBD2 matching over 10 bases. Trimming took 3 bases from V and 4 from J; bases not matched to a gene: 3. CDR3 length equals 15 residues. Germline V gene data show CDR1 as MRHNA and CDR2 as SNTAGT. The CDR3: CASSELAGDYNEQFF. In nucleotides, the CDR3 is TGTGCCAGCAGTGAGCTAGCGGGGGATTACAATGAGCAGTTCTTC.

This chain joins TRBV15 and TRBJ2-7; D uncertain. The germline V and J ends were trimmed by 0 bases and 6 bases, with 6 bases remaining between them. The CDR3 runs to 12 residues. Per the germline V gene, CDR1 is LNHNV and CDR2 is YYDKDF (reference sequence). DNA of the CDR3: TGTGCCACCAGCAGAGATCTGCGCGAGCAGTACTTC. This translates into CATSRDLREQYF.

This chain uses TRBV7-2 with TRBJ1-4; TRBD1 aligns across 9 bases. CDR1 is SGHTA, CDR2 FQGNSA, per germline. CDR3 length equals 15 residues. Trimming at V came to 5 bases and at J to 7 bases, leaving 8 bases not matched to a gene. CDR3 sequence (DNA): TGTGCCAGCAGCATGAGAACAGGGGGCTTTGAAAAACTGTTTTTT. Amino acids: CASSMRTGGFEKLFF.

V and J are TRBV18 and TRBJ1-1, with D possibly TRBD1 on 5 matching bases. There are 13 residues in the CDR3. Germline-derived CDR1 and CDR2 are KGHSH and LQKENI. Trimming left V 5 bases short and J 10 bases short, with 17 bases between. CDR3 sequence: CASSAGLSPGAFF. The CDR3 DNA follows: TGTGCCAGCTCAGCGGGGCTTTCCCCGGGAGCTTTCTTT.

V is TRBV5-1 and J is TRBJ2-1; the match to TRBD2 covers 10 bases. The CDR3 totals 16 residues. Germline CDR1 is SGHRS and CDR2 is YFSETQ. V dropped 4 bases and J dropped 2; count of bases not matched to a gene: 6. CDR3 bases: TGCGCCAGCAGCACGGGTCTAGCGGGGGCCTACAATGAGCAGTTCTTC. Its protein is CASSTGLAGAYNEQFF.

The V and J genes are TRBV27 and TRBJ1-4, with TRBD1 matching 8 bases. Germline CDR1 reads MNHEY; CDR2 reads SMNVEV (reference sequence). The CDR3 is 15 residues long. The junction had 5 bases not matched to a gene; V was cut back by 4 bases and J by 4 bases. The CDR3 region is CASSSRQGYNEKLFF. Written as DNA, the CDR3 is TGTGCCAGCAGTTCTAGACAGGGGTATAATGAAAAACTGTTTTTT.

The chain employs TRBV6-1 and TRBJ1-1; possibly TRBD1 for D (6 bases). The V gene's germline CDR1 is MNHNS and CDR2 SASEGT. This CDR3 has 13 amino acids. Trimming took off 6 bases at V and 1 base at J, with 9 bases between the two ends. CDR3 loop: CASRQQGNTEAFF. CDR3 nucleotides: TGTGCCAGCAGACAACAGGGGAACACTGAAGCTTTCTTT.

The chain links TRBV5-5 to TRBJ2-3; 13 bases are a match to TRBD2. The V and J ends lost 3 bases and 2 bases, in that order; junction bases with no gene match: 3. CDR1 is SGHKS and CDR2 is YYEKEE in the germline V gene (reference sequence). This CDR3 has 16 residues. CDR3 nucleotides: TGTGCCAGCAGCTCGGGACTAGCGGGGATCACAGATACGCAGTATTTT. Protein product: CASSSGLAGITDTQYF. The variable domain in full, with the rest retrieved from reference TRBV5-5 and TRBJ2-3, is DAGVTQSPTHLIKTRGQQVTLRCSPISGHKSVSWYQQVLGQGPQFIFQYYEKEERGRGNFPDRFSARQFPNYSSELNVNALLLGDSALYLCASSSGLAGITDTQYFGPGTRLTVL.

The gene calls are TRBV19 and TRBJ1-1; tentatively, D is TRBD1 (5 bases). Germline values: CDR1 LNHDA, CDR2 SQIVND (reference sequence). V was pared by 8 bases and J by 0 bases, with 10 bases between. The CDR3 is 13 amino acids. The CDR3 here is CASLGLMNTEAFF. CDR3 nucleotide sequence: TGTGCCAGTCTGGGACTGATGAACACTGAAGCTTTCTTT.